This TCR beta chain was sequenced in a study of blood T cell repertoires in COVID-19. Study information: The origin of the acute and convalescent COVID-19 samples was the United States, Italy and Spain. In each case, the material was cDNA or gDNA derived from T cells, B-cell-depleted T cells, or PBMCs.

The V gene's germline CDR1 is SGHRS and CDR2 YFSETQ. V was shortened by 5 bases and J by 7 bases, with 19 bases between the two germline ends. CDR3 length: 15 residues. Clones were read by immunoSEQ multiplex PCR, and TCRdb kept only the in-frame ones, dropping some. The sample carries 150,000 to 200,000 clones, roughly 85% recorded once. The chain combines TRBV5-1 with TRBJ1-5, with D hard to call. The source material was peripheral blood. This sequence was found in a woman aged 25-40 years with acute or convalescent COVID-19. The CDR3 spells CASSENGGVRQPQHF. Here the CDR3 DNA reads TGCGCCAGCAGTGAGAACGGCGGGGTAAGGCAGCCCCAGCATTTT.